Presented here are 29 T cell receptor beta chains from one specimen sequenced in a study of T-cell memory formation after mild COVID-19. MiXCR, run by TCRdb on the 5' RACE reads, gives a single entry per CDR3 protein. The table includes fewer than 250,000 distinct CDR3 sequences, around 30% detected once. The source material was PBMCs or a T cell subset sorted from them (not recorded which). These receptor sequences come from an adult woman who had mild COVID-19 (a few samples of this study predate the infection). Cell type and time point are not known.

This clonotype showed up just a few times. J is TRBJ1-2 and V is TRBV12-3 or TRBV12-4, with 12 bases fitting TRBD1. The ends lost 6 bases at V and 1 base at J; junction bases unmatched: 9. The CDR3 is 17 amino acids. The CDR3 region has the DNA TGTGCCAGCAGACCCGCCGGGACAGGGGGCATTAACTATGGCTACACCTTC. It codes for CASRPAGTGGINYGYTF.

CDR3 loop: CASSLQGTQETQYF. CDR3 DNA sequence: TGTGCCAGCAGCTTACAGGGCACCCAAGAGACCCAGTACTTC. J is TRBJ2-5 and V is TRBV7-6; TRBD1 is a possible D gene (5 bases). V gave up 2 bases and J gave up 1 base, with 8 bases separating them. Germline V CDR1 and CDR2: SGHVS, FNYEAQ. The CDR3 length is 14 residues.

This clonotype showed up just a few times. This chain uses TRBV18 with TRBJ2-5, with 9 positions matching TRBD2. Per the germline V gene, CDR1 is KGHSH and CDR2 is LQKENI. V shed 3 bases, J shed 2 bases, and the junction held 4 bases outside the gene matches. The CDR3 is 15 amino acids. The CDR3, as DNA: TGTGCCAGCTCACCTGGACTAGCGACACAAGAGACCCAGTACTTC. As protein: CASSPGLATQETQYF.

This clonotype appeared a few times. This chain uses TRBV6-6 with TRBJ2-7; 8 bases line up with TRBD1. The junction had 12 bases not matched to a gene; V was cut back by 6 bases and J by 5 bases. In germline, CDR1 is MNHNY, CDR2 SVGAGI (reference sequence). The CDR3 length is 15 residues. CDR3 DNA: TGTGCCAGCAGGGGGGGACAGGTAAATTTCCACGAGCAGTACTTC. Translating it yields CASRGGQVNFHEQYF.

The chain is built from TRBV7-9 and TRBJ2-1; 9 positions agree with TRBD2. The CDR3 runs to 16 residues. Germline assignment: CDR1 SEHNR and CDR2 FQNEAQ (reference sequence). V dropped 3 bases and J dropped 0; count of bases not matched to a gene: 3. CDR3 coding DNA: TGTGCCAGCAGCTTTTTTAGCGGGAGCTCCTACAATGAGCAGTTCTTC. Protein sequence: CASSFFSGSSYNEQFF.

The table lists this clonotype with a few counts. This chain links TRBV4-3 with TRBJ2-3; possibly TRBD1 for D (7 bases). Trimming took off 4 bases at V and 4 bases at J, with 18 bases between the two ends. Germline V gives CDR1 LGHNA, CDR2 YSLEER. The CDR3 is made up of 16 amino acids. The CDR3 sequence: CASSPRGTVPADTQYF. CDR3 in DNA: TGCGCCAGCAGCCCCCGGGGGACAGTTCCAGCAGATACGCAGTATTTT.

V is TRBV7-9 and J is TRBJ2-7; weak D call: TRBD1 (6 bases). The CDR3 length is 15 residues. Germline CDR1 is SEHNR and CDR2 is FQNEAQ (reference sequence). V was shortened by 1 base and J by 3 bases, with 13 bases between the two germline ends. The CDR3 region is CASSLGDRINYEQYF. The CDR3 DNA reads TGTGCCAGCAGCTTAGGAGACAGGATTAACTACGAGCAGTACTTC.

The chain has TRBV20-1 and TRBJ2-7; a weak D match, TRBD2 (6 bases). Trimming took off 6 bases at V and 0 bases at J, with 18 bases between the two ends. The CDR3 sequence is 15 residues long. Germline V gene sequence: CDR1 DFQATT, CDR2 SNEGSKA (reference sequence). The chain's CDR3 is CSAARAGWDSYEQYF. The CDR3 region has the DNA TGCAGTGCCGCGAGAGCGGGCTGGGACTCCTACGAGCAGTACTTC.

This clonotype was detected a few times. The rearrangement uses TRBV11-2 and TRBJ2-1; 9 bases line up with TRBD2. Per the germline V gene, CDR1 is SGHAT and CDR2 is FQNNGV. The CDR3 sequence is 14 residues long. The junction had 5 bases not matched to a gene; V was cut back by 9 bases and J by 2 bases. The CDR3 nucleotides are TGTGCCAGTCTGACTAGCGGACCCTACAATGAGCAGTTCTTC. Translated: CASLTSGPYNEQFF. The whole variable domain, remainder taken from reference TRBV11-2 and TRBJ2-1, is EAGVAQSPRYKIIEKRQSVAFWCNPISGHATLYWYQQILGQGPKLLIQFQNNGVVDDSQLPKDRFSAERLKGVDSTLKIQPAKLEDSAVYLCASLTSGPYNEQFFGPGTRLTVL.

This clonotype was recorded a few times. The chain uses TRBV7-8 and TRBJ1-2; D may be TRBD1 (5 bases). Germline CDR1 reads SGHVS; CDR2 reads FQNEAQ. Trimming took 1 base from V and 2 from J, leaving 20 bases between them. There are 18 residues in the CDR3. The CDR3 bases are TGTGCCAGCAGCTTAGACGCGTCAGGGTTGGGTAGGAACTATGGCTACACCTTC. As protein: CASSLDASGLGRNYGYTF.

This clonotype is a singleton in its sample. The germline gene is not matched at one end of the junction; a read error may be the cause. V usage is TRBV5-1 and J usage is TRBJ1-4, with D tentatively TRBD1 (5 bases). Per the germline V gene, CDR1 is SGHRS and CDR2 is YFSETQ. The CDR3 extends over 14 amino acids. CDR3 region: CATSRGGPNEKLFF. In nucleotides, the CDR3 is TGCGCCACCAGCCGCGGGGGTCCTAATGAAAAACTGTTTTTT.

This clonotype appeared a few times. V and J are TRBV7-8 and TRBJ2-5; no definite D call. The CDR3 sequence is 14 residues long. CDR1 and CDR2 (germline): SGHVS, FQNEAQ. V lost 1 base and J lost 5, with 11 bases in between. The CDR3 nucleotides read TGTGCCAGCAGCTTAGTAATGAGTCAGGAGACCCAGTACTTC. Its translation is CASSLVMSQETQYF.

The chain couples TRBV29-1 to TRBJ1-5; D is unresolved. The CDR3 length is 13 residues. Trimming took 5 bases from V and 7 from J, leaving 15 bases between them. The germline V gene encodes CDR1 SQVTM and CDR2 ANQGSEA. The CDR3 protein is CSVQPVVGQPQHF. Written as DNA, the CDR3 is TGCAGCGTTCAGCCAGTCGTGGGGCAGCCCCAGCATTTT.

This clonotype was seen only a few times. The CDR3 coding sequence is TGTGCCAGCAGCTGGGACTCAGGGGGCGCGTACACTGAAGCTTTCTTT. Residues: CASSWDSGGAYTEAFF. The chain employs TRBV5-4 and TRBJ1-1; 8 nucleotides align to TRBD1. Trimming took 3 bases from V and 3 from J; bases not matched to a gene: 10. The CDR3 is 16 residues long. Per the germline V gene, CDR1 is SGHNT and CDR2 is YYREEE (reference sequence). The whole variable domain, filled in from reference TRBV5-4 and TRBJ1-1, reads ETGVTQSPTHLIKTRGQQVTLRCSSQSGHNTVSWYQQALGQGPQFIFQYYREEENGRGNFPPRFSGLQFPNYSSELNVNALELDDSALYLCASSWDSGGAYTEAFFGQGTRLTVV.

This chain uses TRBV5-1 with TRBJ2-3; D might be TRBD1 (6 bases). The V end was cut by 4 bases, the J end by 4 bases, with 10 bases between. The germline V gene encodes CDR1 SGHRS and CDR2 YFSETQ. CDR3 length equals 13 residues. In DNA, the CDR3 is TGCGCCAGCAGCGGCAGGGGTCCAGATACGCAGTATTTT. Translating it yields CASSGRGPDTQYF.

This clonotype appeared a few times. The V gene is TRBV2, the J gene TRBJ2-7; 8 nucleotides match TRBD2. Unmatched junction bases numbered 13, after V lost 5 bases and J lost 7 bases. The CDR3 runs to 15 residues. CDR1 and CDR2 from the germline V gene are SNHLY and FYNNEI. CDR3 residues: CASSRSGSSLGEQYF. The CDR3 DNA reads TGTGCCAGCAGTAGAAGCGGGAGCTCCTTAGGAGAGCAGTACTTC.

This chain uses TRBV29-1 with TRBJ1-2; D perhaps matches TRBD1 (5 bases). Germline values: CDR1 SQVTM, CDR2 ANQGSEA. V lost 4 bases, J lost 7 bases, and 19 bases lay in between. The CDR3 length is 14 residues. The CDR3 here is CSVGGGVRAGGYTF. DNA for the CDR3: TGCAGCGTTGGGGGAGGGGTCCGTGCTGGTGGCTACACCTTC.

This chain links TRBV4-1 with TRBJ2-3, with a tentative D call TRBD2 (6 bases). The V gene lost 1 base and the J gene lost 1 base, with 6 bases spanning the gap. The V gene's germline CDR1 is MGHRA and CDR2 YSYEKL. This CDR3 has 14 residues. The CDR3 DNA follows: TGCGCCAGCAGCCAAGGCGGGGGCACAGATACGCAGTATTTT. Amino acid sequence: CASSQGGGTDTQYF.

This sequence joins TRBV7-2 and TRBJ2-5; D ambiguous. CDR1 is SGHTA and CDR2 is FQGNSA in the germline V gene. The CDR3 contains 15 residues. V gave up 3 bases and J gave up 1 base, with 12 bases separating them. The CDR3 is CASSFRSPGQETQYF. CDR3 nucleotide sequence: TGTGCCAGCAGCTTTAGGAGTCCAGGCCAAGAGACCCAGTACTTC. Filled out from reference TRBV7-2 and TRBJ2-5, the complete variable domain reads GAGVSQSPSNKVTEKGKDVELRCDPISGHTALYWYRQSLGQGLEFLIYFQGNSAPDKSGLPSDRFSAERTGGSVSTLTIQRTQQEDSAVYLCASSFRSPGQETQYFGPGTRLLVL.

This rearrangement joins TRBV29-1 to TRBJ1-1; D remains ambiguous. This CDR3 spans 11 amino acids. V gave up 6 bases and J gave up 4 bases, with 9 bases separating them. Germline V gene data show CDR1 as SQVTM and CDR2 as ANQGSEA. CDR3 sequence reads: CSVPDLTEAFF. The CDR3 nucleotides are TGCAGCGTCCCGGACCTCACTGAAGCTTTCTTT.

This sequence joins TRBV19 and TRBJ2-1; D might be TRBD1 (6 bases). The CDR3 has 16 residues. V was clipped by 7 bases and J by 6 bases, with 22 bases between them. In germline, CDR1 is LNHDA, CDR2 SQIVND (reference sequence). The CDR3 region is CASTPSGKQGSNEQFF. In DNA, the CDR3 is TGTGCCAGTACCCCATCGGGGAAACAGGGTTCCAATGAGCAGTTCTTC.

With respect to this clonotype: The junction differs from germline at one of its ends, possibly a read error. The CDR3 nucleotides read TGTGCCAGCAGCTCACAGGGGCGTCTTGACCAGGAGACCCAGTACTTC. Translated, it gives CASSSQGRLDQETQYF. This chain connects TRBV7-2 to TRBJ2-5; the match to TRBD1 covers 7 bases. This CDR3 has 16 amino acids. CDR1 is SGHTA, CDR2 FQGNSA, per germline.

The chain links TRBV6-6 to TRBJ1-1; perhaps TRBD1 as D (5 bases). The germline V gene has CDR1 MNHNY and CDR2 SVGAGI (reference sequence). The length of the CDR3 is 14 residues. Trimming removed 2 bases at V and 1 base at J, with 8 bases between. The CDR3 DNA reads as TGTGCCAGCAGTTACCCCCAGGGGAACACTGAAGCTTTCTTT. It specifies CASSYPQGNTEAFF.

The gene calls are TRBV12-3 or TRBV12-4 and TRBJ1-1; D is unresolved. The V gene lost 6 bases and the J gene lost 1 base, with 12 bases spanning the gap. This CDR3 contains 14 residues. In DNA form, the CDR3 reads TGTGCCAGCAGGACTACAGCCGGGAACACTGAAGCTTTCTTT. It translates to CASRTTAGNTEAFF.

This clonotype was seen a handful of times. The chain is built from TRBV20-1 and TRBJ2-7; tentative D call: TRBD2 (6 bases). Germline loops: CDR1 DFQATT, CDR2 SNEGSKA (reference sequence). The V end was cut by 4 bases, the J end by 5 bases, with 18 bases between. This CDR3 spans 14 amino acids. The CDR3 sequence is CSAKAPPTSHEQYF. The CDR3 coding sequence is TGCAGTGCTAAAGCCCCTCCGACTAGTCACGAGCAGTACTTC.

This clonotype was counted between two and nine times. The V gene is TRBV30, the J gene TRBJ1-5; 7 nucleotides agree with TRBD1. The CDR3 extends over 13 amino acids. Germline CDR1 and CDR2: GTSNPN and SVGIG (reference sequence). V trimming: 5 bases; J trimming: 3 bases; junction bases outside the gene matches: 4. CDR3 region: CAWATGDNQPQHF. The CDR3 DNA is TGTGCCTGGGCCACAGGGGACAATCAGCCCCAGCATTTT.

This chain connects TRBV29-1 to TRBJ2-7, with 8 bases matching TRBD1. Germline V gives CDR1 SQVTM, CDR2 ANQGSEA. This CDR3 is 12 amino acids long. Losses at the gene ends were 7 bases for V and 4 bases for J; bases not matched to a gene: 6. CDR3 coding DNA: TGCAGCGCCAGGACAGGGCGATACGAGCAGTACTTC. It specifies CSARTGRYEQYF.

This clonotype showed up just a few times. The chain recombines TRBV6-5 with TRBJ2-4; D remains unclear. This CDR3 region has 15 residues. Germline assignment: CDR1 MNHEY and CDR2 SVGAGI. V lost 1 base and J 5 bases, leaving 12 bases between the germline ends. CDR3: CASSYFSGVENIQYF. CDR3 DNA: TGTGCCAGCAGTTACTTTAGTGGGGTTGAAAACATTCAGTACTTC.

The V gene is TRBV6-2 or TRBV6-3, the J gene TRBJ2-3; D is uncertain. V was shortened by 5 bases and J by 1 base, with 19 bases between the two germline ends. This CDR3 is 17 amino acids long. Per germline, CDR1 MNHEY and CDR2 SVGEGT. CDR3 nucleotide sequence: TGTGCCAGCAGTCTAACCAGGACGGCACGGGGCACAGATACGCAGTATTTT. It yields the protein CASSLTRTARGTDTQYF.